This passage covers 24 T cell receptor beta chains from one sample sequenced in a study of response to subunit inactivated influenza vaccine. TCRdb analysed the RT-PCR reads with MiXCR anew, one entry per CDR3 protein. The sample records around 580,000 distinct CDR3 sequences, approximately 12% being singletons. The input for sequencing was PBMCs from blood, taken on the day of vaccination. The receptors shown here come from a man in his fifties who received an inactivated influenza vaccine.

This sequence joins TRBV7-9 and TRBJ2-1, with 10 nucleotides matching TRBD2. CDR3 length equals 13 residues. Germline V lookup: CDR1 SEHNR, CDR2 FQNEAQ (reference sequence). V lost 2 bases, J lost 13 bases, and 5 bases stayed unmatched. CDR3 loop: CASSLPSGSFQFF. CDR3 DNA: TGTGCCAGCAGCTTACCTAGCGGGAGTTTCCAGTTCTTC.

This clonotype appeared many times. This CDR3 is CASSSDYNSPLHF. For the CDR3, the DNA is TGCGCCAGCAGCTCAGACTATAATTCACCCCTCCACTTT. The chain recombines TRBV5-1 with TRBJ1-6, with D unclear. V was trimmed by 3 bases and J by 3 bases, leaving 4 bases between them. The CDR3 is made up of 13 amino acids. Germline assignment: CDR1 SGHRS and CDR2 YFSETQ.

The gene calls are TRBV12-3 or TRBV12-4 and TRBJ2-3, with 9 bases aligning to TRBD1. V lost 7 bases and J lost 0; bases outside the gene matches: 8. The CDR3 totals 16 residues. The DNA of the CDR3 is TGTGCCAGCACCAAAAGACAGGGGGTGAGCACAGATACGCAGTATTTT. Protein sequence: CASTKRQGVSTDTQYF.

This chain uses TRBV20-1 with TRBJ2-6; D gene ambiguous. The V gene's germline CDR1 is DFQATT and CDR2 SNEGSKA (reference sequence). This CDR3 contains 12 residues. Trimming took off 7 bases at V and 1 base at J, with 5 bases between the two ends. This CDR3 is CSVKSGANVLTF. For the CDR3, the DNA is TGCAGTGTTAAATCTGGGGCCAACGTCCTGACTTTC.

There are a few counts of this clonotype. V usage is TRBV15 and J usage is TRBJ2-3, with 7 bases that match TRBD1. V lost 4 bases and J lost 2; bases outside the gene matches: 15. Germline V lookup: CDR1 LNHNV, CDR2 YYDKDF (reference sequence). This CDR3 is 18 amino acids long. CDR3 nucleotide sequence: TGTGCCACCAGCACCTACTACTCCGGGACAGAGCCCACAGATACGCAGTATTTT. It encodes CATSTYYSGTEPTDTQYF.

This clonotype turned up a few times. This rearrangement joins TRBV4-3 to TRBJ2-2; D uncertain. V lost 0 bases, J lost 5 bases, and 10 bases lay in between. CDR3 length: 15 amino acids. Germline V gives CDR1 LGHNA, CDR2 YSLEER. The CDR3 here is CASSQDRVETGELFF. The CDR3 DNA is TGCGCCAGCAGCCAAGATCGAGTTGAGACCGGGGAGCTGTTTTTT.

The rearrangement uses TRBV12-3 or TRBV12-4 and TRBJ1-4; D unresolved. The V end lost 1 base, the J end lost 5 bases, and 11 bases lay between the germline ends. CDR3 length equals 15 residues. CDR3 nucleotide sequence: TGTGCCAGCAGTTTAGGGAGAGGGAGGAATGAAAAACTGTTTTTT. Protein product: CASSLGRGRNEKLFF.

This clonotype was seen more than once but under ten times. The rearrangement joins TRBV18 to TRBJ1-1; D call uncertain. Germline V CDR1 and CDR2: KGHSH, LQKENI. V was trimmed by 0 bases and J by 11 bases, leaving 19 bases between them. The CDR3 is 15 amino acids. The CDR3 loop reads CASSPPGGNSRAAFF. Here the CDR3 DNA reads TGTGCCAGCTCACCACCGGGAGGCAACAGCCGAGCGGCTTTCTTT.

This clonotype was recorded a few times. This chain links TRBV7-2 with TRBJ2-5; D is perhaps TRBD1 or TRBD2 (5 bases each). There are 17 residues in the CDR3. CDR1 SGHTA and CDR2 FQGNSA come from the germline V gene. The V end was cut by 5 bases, the J end by 5 bases, with 24 bases between. The CDR3 DNA is TGTGCCAGCAGCCCCACAGTGCTGGGACCCAACAGGGAGACCCAGTACTTC. It translates to CASSPTVLGPNRETQYF.

In this sample, this clonotype turned up many times. The V and J genes are TRBV12-3 or TRBV12-4 and TRBJ1-1, with D possibly matching TRBD1 (5 bases). Trimming took off 3 bases at V and 1 base at J, with 9 bases between the two ends. CDR3 length: 14 residues. The DNA of the CDR3 is TGTGCCAGCAGTTTTTACAGGACGAACACTGAAGCTTTCTTT. As protein: CASSFYRTNTEAFF.

The chain links TRBV19 to TRBJ2-5; D unresolved. V was pared by 1 base and J by 6 bases, with 6 bases between. The CDR3 is made up of 12 amino acids. Germline CDR1 is LNHDA and CDR2 is SQIVND (reference sequence). In DNA form, the CDR3 reads TGTGCCAGTAGTATAGGGCATCAGACCCAGTACTTC. Protein: CASSIGHQTQYF. Supplemented by reference TRBV19 and TRBJ2-5, the full variable domain reads DGGITQSPKYLFRKEGQNVTLSCEQNLNHDAMYWYRQDPGQGLRLIYYSQIVNDFQKGDIAEGYSVSREKKESFPLTVTSAQKNPTAFYLCASSIGHQTQYFGPGTRLLVL.

The rearrangement uses TRBV15 and TRBJ2-2, with D hard to call. V was cut by 5 bases and J by 8 bases, with 6 bases left in between. This CDR3 region has 11 residues. Looked up from germline, CDR1 is LNHNV and CDR2 is YYDKDF (reference sequence). CDR3 protein: CATSLAGELFF. CDR3 bases: TGTGCCACCAGCCTCGCAGGGGAGCTGTTTTTT.

The CDR3 region has the DNA TGTGCCAGCAGCACCGGACAGCTCTATGGCTACACCTTC. Translation gives CASSTGQLYGYTF. This rearrangement joins TRBV27 to TRBJ1-2; a weak D match, TRBD1 (6 bases). V lost 6 bases and J 4 bases, leaving 12 bases between the germline ends. The CDR3 sequence is 13 residues long. Germline V gives CDR1 MNHEY, CDR2 SMNVEV (reference sequence).

This clonotype was counted between two and nine times. The chain employs TRBV29-1 and TRBJ2-5, with 8 bases fitting TRBD2. The V gene end was trimmed by 1 base and the J gene end by 5 bases; junction bases not matched to a gene: 9. Germline lookup yields CDR1 SQVTM and CDR2 ANQGSEA. The CDR3 has 15 amino acids. The CDR3 DNA sequence: TGCAGCGTTGAAGGTCTACGGGGGGGGACGGAGACCCAGTACTTC. Protein product: CSVEGLRGGTETQYF.

The chain employs TRBV2 and TRBJ1-3; 7 positions agree with TRBD1. Looked up from germline, CDR1 is SNHLY and CDR2 is FYNNEI. Germline trimming cut 3 bases from V and 4 bases from J; bases unmatched to any gene: 6. The CDR3 is made up of 15 amino acids. In nucleotides, the CDR3 is TGTGCCAGCAGTGACGCCGGACAGGAAGGAAACACCATATATTTT. Amino acids: CASSDAGQEGNTIYF. The full variable domain, completed using reference TRBV2 and TRBJ1-3, is EPEVTQTPSHQVTQMGQEVILRCVPISNHLYFYWYRQILGQKVEFLVSFYNNEISEKSEIFDDQFSVERPDGSNFTLKIRSTKLEDSAMYFCASSDAGQEGNTIYFGEGSWLTVV.

In this sample, this clonotype turned up a few times. The chain carries TRBV10-2 and TRBJ2-7, with 7 bases identical to TRBD1. V lost 0 bases, J lost 2 bases, and 4 bases stayed unmatched. This CDR3 has 15 residues. Germline loops: CDR1 WSHSY, CDR2 SAAADI. The CDR3 DNA sequence: TGCGCCAGCAGTGAGTCCAGGGGGTCAGCCTACGAGCAGTACTTC. Encoded protein: CASSESRGSAYEQYF.

For the CDR3, the DNA is TGTGCCAGCAGCGTGGAGGGTGCCCTGGTCTACGAGCAGTACTTC. This translates into CASSVEGALVYEQYF. This sequence joins TRBV9 and TRBJ2-7, with D possibly matching TRBD2 (6 bases). Per the germline V gene, CDR1 is SGDLS and CDR2 is YYNGEE. Trimming removed 2 bases at V and 3 bases at J, with 15 bases between. The CDR3 consists of 15 residues.

The chain links TRBV20-1 to TRBJ2-1; D possibly matches TRBD1 or TRBD2 (5 bases each). V lost 0 bases, J lost 2 bases, and 14 bases lay in between. Per the germline V gene, CDR1 is DFQATT and CDR2 is SNEGSKA (reference sequence). This CDR3 comprises 16 residues. DNA for the CDR3: TGCAGTGCTAGAGAGGGACGCCTCTTAACCTACAATGAGCAGTTCTTC. Amino acid sequence: CSAREGRLLTYNEQFF.

The chain is built from TRBV12-3 or TRBV12-4 and TRBJ2-3; D call uncertain. CDR3 length equals 14 residues. Trimming took 3 bases from V and 2 from J, leaving 9 bases between them. CDR3 loop: CASSLGTFTDTQYF. The DNA for the CDR3 is TGTGCCAGCAGTTTGGGCACCTTCACAGATACGCAGTATTTT.

This clonotype was seen many times. The chain employs TRBV5-1 and TRBJ2-1; a possible D gene is TRBD2 (6 bases). Per germline, CDR1 SGHRS and CDR2 YFSETQ. Trimming removed 4 bases from V and 4 bases from J, with 18 bases in between. This CDR3 comprises 16 residues. CDR3 sequence: CASSREGLSVYNEQFF. Written as DNA, the CDR3 is TGCGCCAGCAGCCGCGAGGGACTCTCGGTTTACAATGAGCAGTTCTTC. Full variable domain (remainder filled in from reference TRBV5-1 and TRBJ2-1): KAGVTQTPRYLIKTRGQQVTLSCSPISGHRSVSWYQQTPGQGLQFLFEYFSETQRNKGNFPGRFSGRQFSNSRSEMNVSTLELGDSALYLCASSREGLSVYNEQFFGPGTRLTVL.

This clonotype was observed a few times. The chain uses TRBV11-2 and TRBJ2-4, with 8 bases identical to TRBD1. The germline gives CDR1 SGHAT, CDR2 FQNNGV. The V gene end was trimmed by 2 bases and the J gene end by 8 bases; junction bases not matched to a gene: 8. The CDR3 extends over 15 amino acids. CDR3 sequence: CASSLSPGQGDIQYF. In DNA, the CDR3 is TGTGCCAGCAGCTTAAGTCCCGGACAGGGTGACATTCAGTACTTC.

V is TRBV5-1 and J is TRBJ2-3, with D perhaps matching TRBD2 (5 bases). V was trimmed by 2 bases and J by 1 base, leaving 11 bases between them. Germline V CDR1 and CDR2: SGHRS, YFSETQ. The CDR3 extends over 15 amino acids. CDR3 sequence reads: CASSFGSARTDTQYF. The DNA of the CDR3 is TGCGCCAGCAGCTTTGGTAGCGCCCGCACAGATACGCAGTATTTT.

In this sample, this clonotype turned up a few times. The J gene is TRBJ2-7, the V gene TRBV10-2; 11 bases are shared with TRBD2. Per germline, CDR1 WSHSY and CDR2 SAAADI. There are 16 residues in the CDR3. V gave up 6 bases and J gave up 6 bases; unmatched junction bases: 13. The CDR3 loop is CASRLAGARGVSEQYF. As DNA, the CDR3 is TGCGCCAGCAGACTAGCGGGAGCAAGGGGAGTTAGCGAGCAGTACTTC.

The V gene is TRBV9, the J gene TRBJ2-3; TRBD1 agrees at 8 bases. Looked up from germline, CDR1 is SGDLS and CDR2 is YYNGEE. The length of the CDR3 is 15 residues. V shed 0 bases and J 3 bases; nucleotides not matched to a gene: 3. In nucleotides, the CDR3 is TGTGCCAGCAGCGTAGGAGGACAGGGTACAGATACGCAGTATTTT. Translating it yields CASSVGGQGTDTQYF. Together with reference TRBV9 and TRBJ2-3, the CDR3 gives the full variable domain: DSGVTQTPKHLITATGQRVTLRCSPRSGDLSVYWYQQSLDQGLQFLIQYYNGEERAKGNILERFSAQQFPDLHSELNLSSLELGDSALYFCASSVGGQGTDTQYFGPGTRLTVL.